Below, 7 T cell receptor beta chains from the same sample are listed, as sequenced in a study of blood T cell repertoires in COVID-19. Generated by immunoSEQ multiplex PCR, the TCRdb table keeps only in-frame clones and is missing some. Counted here are approximately 46,000 clones, more than 65% occurring once; the ten biggest clones make up approximately 60%. Source material: peripheral blood. All receptors come from a man aged 80 or over with acute or convalescent COVID-19.

Note on this clone: One junction end disagrees with the germline gene, perhaps due to a read error. V is TRBV7-7 and J is TRBJ2-3; D not resolved. The CDR3 has 13 residues. Germline loops: CDR1 SSHAT, CDR2 FNYEAQ (reference sequence). In nucleotides, the CDR3 is TGTGCTAGCAGCCCCCGAGCTACAGATACGCAGTATTTT. Protein product: CASSPRATDTQYF.

V and J are TRBV28 and TRBJ1-1, with TRBD1 as a possible D gene (6 bases). Trimming left V 5 bases short and J 1 base short, with 14 bases between. The CDR3 is 15 amino acids. In germline, CDR1 is MDHEN, CDR2 SYDVKM. CDR3 residues: CASSPTGRRNTEAFF. The CDR3 DNA reads as TGTGCCAGCAGTCCTACAGGGAGACGGAACACTGAAGCTTTCTTT.

This clone occurred a few times. The V and J genes are TRBV2 and TRBJ2-6; no firm D call. Trimming took off 4 bases at V and 4 bases at J, with 8 bases between the two ends. Germline V gene data show CDR1 as SNHLY and CDR2 as FYNNEI. The CDR3 is 14 residues long. In DNA, the CDR3 is TGTGCCAGCAGTGGGGCGCGAGGGGCCAACGTCCTGACTTTC. Amino acid sequence: CASSGARGANVLTF.

This chain uses TRBV16 with TRBJ1-6, with a weak D call TRBD1 (6 bases). Between the trimmed V and J ends, which lost 0 bases and 0 bases, there was a span of 12 bases. Germline V gives CDR1 KGHSY, CDR2 FQNENV. This CDR3 has 18 residues. CDR3 sequence (DNA): TGTGCCAGCAGCCAATCCCCAGGGGCGAGCTCCTATAATTCACCCCTCCACTTT. Translated, it gives CASSQSPGASSYNSPLHF.

The chain couples TRBV7-2 to TRBJ1-6; maybe TRBD1 (5 bases). Trimming took 4 bases from V and 5 from J, leaving 12 bases between them. CDR3 length: 15 amino acids. Germline V lookup: CDR1 SGHTA, CDR2 FQGNSA. The chain's CDR3 is CASSYPGGNNSPLHF. In DNA form, the CDR3 reads TGTGCCAGCAGCTATCCTGGGGGGAATAATTCACCCCTCCACTTT.

The chain carries TRBV15 and TRBJ2-2; D possibly corresponds to TRBD1 (5 bases). In germline, CDR1 is LNHNV, CDR2 YYDKDF (reference sequence). This CDR3 is built from 14 residues. Trimming left V 10 bases short and J 2 bases short, with 14 bases between. The CDR3 reads CASGQGFNTGELFF. CDR3 nucleotide sequence: TGTGCCAGTGGTCAGGGTTTTAACACCGGGGAGCTGTTTTTT.

The chain joins TRBV28 to TRBJ2-7; 11 bases agree with TRBD2. The CDR3 loop spans 16 amino acids. The germline CDR1 and CDR2 sequences are MDHEN and SYDVKM. V lost 6 bases and J lost 2; bases outside the gene matches: 9. Here the CDR3 DNA reads TGTGCCAGCAGCTCGACCGGGACTAGCGGAACCTACGAGCAGTACTTC. It translates to CASSSTGTSGTYEQYF.